These 20 T cell receptor beta chains share one sample of origin, sequenced in a study of cytomegalovirus exposure and HLA in healthy donors. The study ran its PCR with 60 Vbeta and 13 Jbeta primers. The method was immunoSEQ multiplex PCR; TCRdb's version includes in-frame clones alone and lacks a portion of them. The data contain 170,000 or so clones, under 90% of them singletons. Sequenced: PBMCs. The receptor source for this set is a man aged 25-45 years in good health and CMV-seropositive.

The rearrangement links TRBV6-4 to TRBJ2-1; 9 nucleotides agree with TRBD1. The CDR3 extends over 16 amino acids. Looked up from germline, CDR1 is MRHNA and CDR2 is SNTAGT. V was pared by 6 bases and J by 8 bases, with 14 bases of the junction left unmatched. The CDR3, as DNA: TGTGCCAGCAGCCCGAAGGGACAGGGTGGATATGATGAGCAGTTCTTC. Translating gives CASSPKGQGGYDEQFF.

The V and J genes are TRBV11-3 and TRBJ2-7; 9 bases match TRBD2. Per germline, CDR1 SGHNT and CDR2 YENEEA. The CDR3 loop spans 18 amino acids. Unmatched junction bases numbered 12, after V lost 1 base and J lost 2 bases. As DNA, the CDR3 is TGTGCCAGCAGCTTAGTTTTTAGCGGGGGAGATAGAGCCTACGAGCAGTACTTC. Amino acid sequence: CASSLVFSGGDRAYEQYF.

The rearrangement uses TRBV18 and TRBJ1-2, with 12 bases lining up with TRBD1. J lost 4 bases, V lost 2 bases, and 2 bases had no gene match. CDR1 and CDR2 (germline): KGHSH, LQKENI. CDR3 length: 15 residues. The chain's CDR3 is CASSPGDRGPYGYTF. The CDR3 DNA reads as TGTGCCAGCTCACCAGGGGACAGGGGGCCCTATGGCTACACCTTC.

The chain combines TRBV30 with TRBJ2-7; 7 positions agree with TRBD1. This CDR3 spans 13 amino acids. With V trimmed by 3 bases and J by 4 bases, 6 bases remained unmatched. Germline V gives CDR1 GTSNPN, CDR2 SVGIG (reference sequence). CDR3 sequence (DNA): TGTGCCTGGAGGACGGGGACAGAGTACGAGCAGTACTTC. It yields the protein CAWRTGTEYEQYF.

The J gene is TRBJ2-5, the V gene TRBV10-3; perhaps TRBD2 as D (6 bases). The CDR3 is 14 amino acids. Looked up from germline, CDR1 is ENHRY and CDR2 is SYGVKD. The V end lost 0 bases, the J end lost 1 base, and 6 bases lay between the germline ends. The CDR3 loop is CAISESSGQETQYF. The DNA of the CDR3 is TGTGCCATCAGTGAGTCTAGCGGCCAAGAGACCCAGTACTTC.

The sample holds a few counts of this clone. The chain has TRBV7-9 and TRBJ1-1; 7 bases line up with TRBD1. The CDR3 is 15 amino acids. The germline V gene has CDR1 SEHNR and CDR2 FQNEAQ (reference sequence). The V and J ends lost 5 bases and 1 base, in that order; junction bases with no gene match: 7. CDR3: CASSQLWTGNTEAFF. The CDR3 DNA is TGTGCCAGCAGCCAACTATGGACAGGGAACACTGAAGCTTTCTTT.

This chain links TRBV27 with TRBJ2-3; 10 bases align to TRBD2. V gave up 5 bases and J gave up 2 bases; unmatched junction bases: 7. The CDR3 is 16 amino acids. CDR1 is MNHEY and CDR2 is SMNVEV in the germline V gene (reference sequence). The CDR3 spells CASSTSSGRNTDTQYF. CDR3 DNA: TGTGCCAGCAGTACCTCTAGCGGGAGAAACACAGATACGCAGTATTTT.

This sequence joins TRBV19 and TRBJ1-1; D unresolved. Germline values: CDR1 LNHDA, CDR2 SQIVND (reference sequence). V was clipped by 3 bases and J by 1 base, with 9 bases between them. This CDR3 spans 14 amino acids. DNA of the CDR3: TGTGCCAGTAGTATTGGGCCAGGGAACACTGAAGCTTTCTTT. Translation: CASSIGPGNTEAFF. The full variable domain, its missing parts supplied by reference TRBV19 and TRBJ1-1, is DGGITQSPKYLFRKEGQNVTLSCEQNLNHDAMYWYRQDPGQGLRLIYYSQIVNDFQKGDIAEGYSVSREKKESFPLTVTSAQKNPTAFYLCASSIGPGNTEAFFGQGTRLTVV.

This rearrangement joins TRBV11-2 to TRBJ2-5; 10 bases match TRBD1. This CDR3 has 14 residues. The J segment lost 3 bases and the V segment lost 3 bases, leaving 1 base of the junction unmatched. Germline CDR1 SGHAT, CDR2 FQNNGV. Written as DNA, the CDR3 is TGTGCCAGCAGCTTCGGGACAGGGGAAGAGACCCAGTACTTC. This translates into CASSFGTGEETQYF.

The rearrangement links TRBV27 to TRBJ1-1; possible D gene TRBD1, 5 bases. CDR1 and CDR2 from the germline V gene are MNHEY and SMNVEV (reference sequence). The CDR3 is 11 amino acids. The V end was cut by 6 bases, the J end by 8 bases, with 10 bases between. CDR3 coding DNA: TGTGCCAGCAGCCGGGGGTTAGAAGCTTTCTTT. Amino acid sequence: CASSRGLEAFF.

The sample holds a few counts of this clone. The chain is built from TRBV5-1 and TRBJ2-3, with 16 bases aligning to TRBD2. Germline trimming cut 4 bases from V and 5 bases from J; bases unmatched to any gene: 4. This CDR3 is built from 16 residues. The germline CDR1 and CDR2 sequences are SGHRS and YFSETQ. The CDR3 is CASSGGLAGGIDTQYF. Written as DNA, the CDR3 is TGCGCCAGCAGCGGGGGACTAGCGGGGGGGATAGATACGCAGTATTTT.

The V call is TRBV7-9, the J call TRBJ2-1, with 11 bases aligning to TRBD2. Germline V lookup: CDR1 SEHNR, CDR2 FQNEAQ (reference sequence). The CDR3 is made up of 16 amino acids. J lost 4 bases, V lost 1 base, and 3 bases had no gene match. The CDR3 sequence is CASSLGGTSGYNEQFF. Written as DNA, the CDR3 is TGTGCCAGCAGCTTAGGTGGGACTAGCGGTTACAATGAGCAGTTCTTC.

The V gene is TRBV19, the J gene TRBJ1-5, with D unresolved. The CDR3 sequence is 13 residues long. CDR1 LNHDA and CDR2 SQIVND come from the germline V gene (reference sequence). V was cut by 7 bases and J by 7 bases, with 14 bases left in between. CDR3 region: CASTREPTQPQHF. Written as DNA, the CDR3 is TGTGCCAGTACCCGGGAACCCACCCAGCCCCAGCATTTT.

The genes are TRBV4-3 and TRBJ2-1, with 9 bases lining up with TRBD2. Germline CDR1 and CDR2: LGHNA and YSLEER. J was trimmed by 4 bases and V by 4 bases; bases with no gene match: 17. This CDR3 has 19 residues. The CDR3 here is CASSPTDGISGGQYNEQFF. CDR3 in DNA: TGCGCCAGCAGCCCTACCGACGGCATTAGCGGGGGACAATACAATGAGCAGTTCTTC.

This clone was counted a few times. The V call is TRBV11-2, the J call TRBJ2-3; 9 nucleotides agree with TRBD2. Germline V gene lookup returns CDR1 SGHAT and CDR2 FQNNGV. CDR3 size: 15 residues. The ends lost 2 bases at V and 3 bases at J; junction bases unmatched: 3. The chain's CDR3 is CASSLSSGVTDTQYF. CDR3 sequence (DNA): TGTGCCAGCAGCTTATCTAGCGGGGTAACAGATACGCAGTATTTT.

The chain uses TRBV7-3 and TRBJ2-1; tentatively, D is TRBD1 (5 bases). In germline, CDR1 is SGHTA, CDR2 FQGTGA. The V end lost 8 bases, the J end lost 9 bases, and 20 bases lay between the germline ends. The CDR3 has 14 residues. The CDR3 loop is CASRKQEGYGEQFF. The CDR3 region has the DNA TGTGCCAGCCGGAAACAGGAAGGGTACGGTGAGCAGTTCTTC.

The chain carries TRBV7-2 and TRBJ2-5, with 7 bases lining up with TRBD1. J was trimmed by 4 bases and V by 1 base; bases with no gene match: 6. The CDR3 covers 15 residues. CDR1 is SGHTA, CDR2 FQGNSA, per germline. CDR3: CASSLVDRVGETQYF. The CDR3, as DNA: TGTGCCAGCAGCTTAGTAGACAGGGTTGGAGAGACCCAGTACTTC.

This clone has only one observation. J is TRBJ1-5 and V is TRBV7-9; D possibly corresponds to TRBD1 (5 bases). The germline V gene has CDR1 SEHNR and CDR2 FQNEAQ (reference sequence). Trimming left V 6 bases short and J 6 bases short, with 15 bases between. The CDR3 consists of 14 residues. The CDR3 spells CASSPAQGSQPQHF. The CDR3 DNA is TGTGCCAGCAGTCCCGCTCAGGGTAGTCAGCCCCAGCATTTT. Looking up the rest from reference TRBV7-9 and TRBJ1-5 gives the full variable domain: DTGVSQNPRHKITKRGQNVTFRCDPISEHNRLYWYRQTLGQGPEFLTYFQNEAQLEKSRLLSDRFSAERPKGSFSTLEIQRTEQGDSAMYLCASSPAQGSQPQHFGDGTRLSIL.

The chain employs TRBV14 and TRBJ2-3, with TRBD1 matching 9 bases. The V segment lost 0 bases and the J segment 6 bases; nucleotides outside the gene matches: 7. Germline lookup yields CDR1 SGHDN and CDR2 FVKESK. The CDR3 extends over 16 amino acids. The CDR3 region is CASSQDGGTGTDTQYF. In DNA, the CDR3 is TGTGCCAGCAGCCAAGATGGAGGGACAGGGACGGATACGCAGTATTTT.

The chain recombines TRBV4-1 with TRBJ2-7; D may be TRBD2 (7 bases). Germline assignment: CDR1 MGHRA and CDR2 YSYEKL. Trimming pared 4 bases from V and 3 bases from J, leaving 19 bases between. This CDR3 comprises 16 residues. The CDR3 loop is CASSPLGGGAGYEQYF. The CDR3 DNA sequence: TGCGCCAGCAGCCCGCTTGGAGGGGGGGCCGGCTACGAGCAGTACTTC.